Listed below are T cell receptor beta chains from one sample, sequenced in a study of blood T cell repertoires in COVID-19. Some clones are missing from TCRdb's copy, which holds only in-frame ones; the method was immunoSEQ multiplex PCR. The sample lists 150,000 or so clones, 75% to 95% occurring once. Sequenced input: peripheral blood. The receptors stem from a man aged 45-60 years with acute or convalescent COVID-19. Each CDR3 is given with its conserved first and last residue. Each record gives: J gene, D gene, V gene, clone size, CDR3 DNA, CDR3 protein. A D gene is named only where the DNA matches it firmly. The size field is filled for only some rows; it gives once, few, many or a size class.

TRBJ2-5 NA TRBV7-9 NA TGTGCCAGCAGCCCGGGAGAGACCCAGTACTTC CASSPGETQYF
TRBJ1-5 TRBD1 TRBV2 NA TGTGCCAGCAAGACGGGACAGGGTGGCCAGCCCCAGCATTTT CASKTGQGGQPQHF
TRBJ1-5 TRBD1 TRBV19 few TGTGCCAGTAGTAGGGACAGGGGGGTTAGCAATCAGCCCCAGCATTTT CASSRDRGVSNQPQHF
TRBJ1-3 NA TRBV30 NA TGTGCCTGGAGTTCAGCGCCGTACGAATCCTCTGGAAACACCATATATTTT CAWSSAPYESSGNTIYF
TRBJ2-7 TRBD2 TRBV5-8 NA TGTGCCAGCAGGAACGGACTAGCGGGAGTCTCCTACGAGCAGTACTTC CASRNGLAGVSYEQYF
TRBJ1-6 TRBD1 TRBV2 NA TGTGCCACTACAGGACAGGTCTATAATTCACCCCTCCACTTT CATTGQVYNSPLHF
TRBJ2-3 TRBD2 TRBV7-3 NA TGTGCCAGCAGCTTACTCGCGGGGGGCTTAGATACGCAGTATTTT CASSLLAGGLDTQYF
TRBJ1-2 NA TRBV29-1 NA TGCAGCGCGGCCGGTATCGGAGAAGCTAACTATGGCTACACCTTC CSAAGIGEANYGYTF
TRBJ2-2 TRBD2 TRBV5-1 NA TGCGCCAGTTCGGGGGGGCCTAATTCGGGCACCGGGGAGCTGTTTTTT CASSGGPNSGTGELFF
TRBJ1-2 TRBD1 TRBV19 NA TGTGCCAGTGCCTCGCCCGGGACAGGCGGCTATGGCTACACCTTC CASASPGTGGYGYTF
TRBJ2-2 NA TRBV5-1 NA TGCGCCAGCAGGAATCAGGGTGCCGGGGAGCTGTTTTTT CASRNQGAGELFF
TRBJ1-1 NA TRBV6-5 NA TGTGCCAGCCATTTTGGGAGTAGAACTGAAGCTTTCTTT CASHFGSRTEAFF
TRBJ2-3 TRBD1 TRBV7-7 once TGTGCTAGCAGCTCCGGACAGGGGGCTGTAGATACGCAGTATTTT CASSSGQGAVDTQYF
TRBJ2-7 NA TRBV2 NA TGTGCCAGCAGTTCAGGTCGCAGGGGAATCAACGAGCAGTACTTC CASSSGRRGINEQYF
TRBJ2-2 TRBD2 TRBV19 NA TGTGCCAGTAGTATAGGACTAGCGGGAGTAAGCGGGGAGCTGTTTTTT CASSIGLAGVSGELFF
TRBJ1-2 NA TRBV12-3/TRBV12-4 once TGTGCCAGCAGTAGGGGATACTATGGCTACACCTTC CASSRGYYGYTF
TRBJ2-3 NA TRBV3-1/TRBV3-2 few TGTGCCAGCAGCCAAGGGGAGGATAGCACAGATACGCAGTATTTT CASSQGEDSTDTQYF
TRBJ2-7 TRBD2 TRBV27 NA TGTGCCAGCAGTCCCACCCGGTGGGAGGGATACGAGCAGTACTTC CASSPTRWEGYEQYF
TRBJ2-2 NA TRBV19 NA TGTGCCAGTTACAGGGGGGGGAACACCGGGGAGCTGTTTTTT CASYRGGNTGELFF
TRBJ2-1 TRBD2 TRBV27 NA TGTGCCAGTCGCACCGGGACTAGCGGTTACAATGAGCAGTTCTTC CASRTGTSGYNEQFF
TRBJ2-1 NA TRBV24-1 NA TGTGCCACCAGTGATCCGACCCCGGGAGCGGTAAATGAGCAGTTCTTC CATSDPTPGAVNEQFF
TRBJ2-7 NA TRBV4-1 NA TGCGCCAGCAGCCAAGTCCACACCTACGAGCAGTACTTC CASSQVHTYEQYF
TRBJ1-2 TRBD1 TRBV30 NA TGTGCCTGGAGTATGGGGACAGGGGATTCTGGCTACACCTTC CAWSMGTGDSGYTF
TRBJ1-5 NA TRBV28 NA TGTGCCAGCAGTCCGGGGGGGGAAGGTCGGCCCCAGCATTTT CASSPGGEGRPQHF
TRBJ1-6 NA TRBV4-2 NA TGTGCCAGCAGCCATCCCCAGACGGGAAACTCCTATAATTCACCCCTCCACTTT CASSHPQTGNSYNSPLHF
TRBJ2-1 NA TRBV27 NA TGTGCCAGCAGTTTAGGAGGAGAAGAGCAGTTCTTC CASSLGGEEQFF
TRBJ1-1 NA TRBV19 NA TGTGCCAGTAAGGACGGGGACACTGAAGCTTTCTTT CASKDGDTEAFF
TRBJ2-7 NA TRBV7-8 NA TGTGCCAGCAGCCTTGACAGACCCTACGAGCAGTACTTC CASSLDRPYEQYF
TRBJ2-4 NA TRBV6-5 NA TGTGCCAGCCGCAGGGAAGCCAAAAACATTCAGTACTTC CASRREAKNIQYF
TRBJ1-6 NA TRBV5-1 NA TGCGCCAGCAGCTTAACGGCCCTACAGGGCTATAATTCACCCCTCCACTTT CASSLTALQGYNSPLHF
TRBJ2-3 NA TRBV6-4 NA TGTGCCAGCAGTTTGGGGCCCGCAGATACGCAGTATTTT CASSLGPADTQYF
TRBJ1-2 TRBD1 TRBV28 few TGTGCCAGCAGTTCCCGACAGGGAGGCTATGGCTACACCTTC CASSSRQGGYGYTF
TRBJ1-1 NA TRBV6-1 NA TGTGCCAGCAGTGATGACAGTGACCAAGCTTTCTTT CASSDDSDQAFF
TRBJ2-1 TRBD2 TRBV19 NA TGTGCCAGTAGATCCAGCGGGAGCTCCTACAATGAGCAGTTCTTC CASRSSGSSYNEQFF
TRBJ1-6 TRBD1 TRBV6-6 NA TGTGCCAGCAGTTCGAGGACAGGGAGCTCACCCCTCCACTTT CASSSRTGSSPLHF
TRBJ1-3 NA TRBV4-3 NA TGCGCCAGCAGCCAAGATATCCCCTCCCCCGGGGTCTCTGGAAACACCATATATTTT CASSQDIPSPGVSGNTIYF
TRBJ2-2 NA TRBV7-8 NA TGTGCCAGTAGTTTTGGGATACGGGAAGAGAACACCGGGGAGCTGTTTTTT CASSFGIREENTGELFF
TRBJ1-2 NA TRBV12-3/TRBV12-4 once TGTGCCAGCAGGGGGGCCACCCGTTATGGCTACACCTTC CASRGATRYGYTF
TRBJ2-1 TRBD2 TRBV4-2 NA TGTGCCAGCAGCCAAGATCGGACTAGCGGGAATAATGAGCAGTTCTTC CASSQDRTSGNNEQFF
TRBJ2-1 NA TRBV28 NA TGTGCCAGCAGTTTAACGGCGGGGCTAGTTGAGCAGTTCTTC CASSLTAGLVEQFF
TRBJ2-2 TRBD1 TRBV19 NA TGTGCCAGTAGTATCCTGGGACAGGGGCTTTTCGGGGAGCTGTTTTTT CASSILGQGLFGELFF
TRBJ2-3 TRBD2 TRBV10-2 NA TGCGCCAGCAGTGAGTCGACATTAGCGGGAGGATATACAGATACGCAGTATTTT CASSESTLAGGYTDTQYF
TRBJ1-6 TRBD1 TRBV27 NA TGTGCCAGCGCAGACAGGGTCAATTCACCCCTCCACTTT CASADRVNSPLHF
TRBJ1-1 NA TRBV18 NA TGTGCCAGCTCACCACCGGGGCTCCTCCCGAACACTGAAGCTTTCTTT CASSPPGLLPNTEAFF
TRBJ2-3 NA TRBV7-2 NA TGTGCCAGCAGCTTGTCGAGGGGGACAGATACGCAGTATTTT CASSLSRGTDTQYF
TRBJ1-4 NA TRBV21-1 NA TGTGCCAGCAGCAACACACTAAGACAGACAGGGCCACGGGTGGAACTGTTTTTT CASSNTLRQTGPRVELFF
TRBJ1-5 NA TRBV28 NA TGTGCCAGCAGCTACAGGGAAATCAGTCAGCCCCAGCATTTT CASSYREISQPQHF
TRBJ1-3 NA TRBV6-5 NA TGTGCCAGCAGCCCCGGGGGAAACACCATATATTTT CASSPGGNTIYF
TRBJ1-1 NA TRBV4-1 NA TGCGCCAGCAGCCAAGGCTCCAATACCGGGACTGAAGCTTTCTTT CASSQGSNTGTEAFF
TRBJ2-5 NA TRBV5-1 NA TGCGCCAGCAGCATCGGACTCGGACAAGAGACCCAGTACTTC CASSIGLGQETQYF
TRBJ2-5 TRBD2 TRBV4-1 NA TGCGCCAGCAGCCAAGATGGGTCAGCGGGAGTGGTCTCGGGAAAGACCCAGTACTTC CASSQDGSAGVVSGKTQYF
TRBJ2-1 NA TRBV12-5 once TGTGCTAGTGCCCTGTCGGCTACCCCGCGGGACAATGAGCAGTTCTTC CASALSATPRDNEQFF
TRBJ2-7 TRBD2 TRBV18 NA TGTGCCAGCTCACCACCGGGGACTAGCCTCTCCTACGAGCAGTACTTC CASSPPGTSLSYEQYF
TRBJ1-2 TRBD1 TRBV30 NA TGTGCCTGGAGGGGACAGCCCATCTATGGCTACACCTTC CAWRGQPIYGYTF
TRBJ2-1 TRBD1 TRBV6-1 once TGTGCCAGCAGTGAGGGGACAGGGCTCAATGAGCAGTTCTTC CASSEGTGLNEQFF
TRBJ2-7 NA TRBV21-1 NA TGTGCCAGCAGCCCCCGGGACAGGGACTACGAGCAGTACTTC CASSPRDRDYEQYF
TRBJ1-2 TRBD1 TRBV7-9 NA TGTGCCAGCAGCTTTGTCGAGACAGGGCCTTTTGGCTATGGCTACACCTTC CASSFVETGPFGYGYTF
TRBJ1-6 NA TRBV30 NA TGTGCCTGGAGTGAAGCGGGGGGCGAGACGGATTCACCCCTCCACTTT CAWSEAGGETDSPLHF
TRBJ1-2 NA TRBV6-6 NA TGTGCCAGCAGAATAGAAAACTATGGCTACACCTTC CASRIENYGYTF